Listed here are 28 T cell receptor beta chains from one sample, sequenced in a study of CD8+ T cells in alopecia areata. The treatment here: oral pan-JAK inhibitor, 5-10 mg twice daily. The sequencing template was cDNA reverse transcribed from extracted RNA. The protocol was immunoSEQ multiplex PCR, while the TCRdb copy is restricted to in-frame clones and leaves out a portion. The sample records more than 90,000 clones, around 50% being singletons. Here the sequenced sample was CD8+ T cells sorted from blood, taken at week 24, from a patient treated with tofacitinib. These receptor sequences come from a human donor with alopecia areata.

CDR3 sequence reads: CASSLVVGGEAFF. For the CDR3, the DNA is TGTGCCAGCAGCTTAGTGGTGGGCGGAGAAGCTTTCTTT. The chain joins TRBV7-9 to TRBJ1-1, with D unclear. The V gene lost 1 base and the J gene lost 8 bases, with 11 bases spanning the gap. This CDR3 has 13 residues. Germline loops: CDR1 SEHNR, CDR2 FQNEAQ (reference sequence). The full variable domain, completed using reference TRBV7-9 and TRBJ1-1, is DTGVSQNPRHKITKRGQNVTFRCDPISEHNRLYWYRQTLGQGPEFLTYFQNEAQLEKSRLLSDRFSAERPKGSFSTLEIQRTEQGDSAMYLCASSLVVGGEAFFGQGTRLTVV.

The J gene is TRBJ1-1, the V gene TRBV30; TRBD1 agrees at 9 bases. Trimming at V came to 1 base and at J to 1 base, leaving 16 bases not matched to a gene. This CDR3 contains 19 residues. The V gene's germline CDR1 is GTSNPN and CDR2 SVGIG (reference sequence). CDR3 nucleotide sequence: TGTGCCTGGAGTGGCGGGGACAGGGTGTCTGTTATGTGGAACACTGAAGCTTTCTTT. Translation: CAWSGGDRVSVMWNTEAFF.

The chain combines TRBV13 with TRBJ1-2, with D possibly being TRBD1 (5 bases). Germline V gene lookup returns CDR1 PRHDT and CDR2 FYEKMQ (reference sequence). This CDR3 has 13 amino acids. Between the trimmed V and J ends, which lost 5 bases and 7 bases, there was a span of 14 bases. DNA for the CDR3: TGTGCCAGCAGCAGTGCAGGGCCGTTTGGCTACACCTTC. Translation: CASSSAGPFGYTF.

This clone was observed a handful of times. The junction shows a germline mismatch at one end, possibly a read error. The V call is TRBV4-1, the J call TRBJ2-2; 7 bases line up with TRBD2. CDR1 and CDR2 from the germline V gene are MGHRA and YSYEKL. The CDR3 runs to 14 residues. The CDR3 DNA follows: TGTGCCAGCAGCCAAGGACTAGACACCGGGGAGCTGTTTTTT. Translation: CASSQGLDTGELFF.

The CDR3 nucleotides are TGTGCCAGCAGCCCCTACCCGGACGAGACAGATACGCAGTATTTT. It translates to CASSPYPDETDTQYF. The chain carries TRBV5-4 and TRBJ2-3; D gene unclear. Germline values: CDR1 SGHNT, CDR2 YYREEE (reference sequence). This CDR3 region has 15 residues. Trimming shortened V by 4 bases and J by 3 bases, and 15 bases separated the two germline ends. Looking up the rest from reference TRBV5-4 and TRBJ2-3 gives the full variable domain: ETGVTQSPTHLIKTRGQQVTLRCSSQSGHNTVSWYQQALGQGPQFIFQYYREEENGRGNFPPRFSGLQFPNYSSELNVNALELDDSALYLCASSPYPDETDTQYFGPGTRLTVL.

J is TRBJ2-2 and V is TRBV27; 8 bases line up with TRBD2. J lost 6 bases, V lost 8 bases, and 5 bases had no gene match. CDR3 length: 13 amino acids. Per germline, CDR1 MNHEY and CDR2 SMNVEV (reference sequence). The chain's CDR3 is CASRAGEPGELFF. CDR3 sequence (DNA): TGTGCCAGCCGAGCGGGGGAACCCGGGGAGCTGTTTTTT.

This clone occurred a few times. The J gene is TRBJ2-7, the V gene TRBV29-1; D might be TRBD2 (6 bases). This CDR3 comprises 14 residues. Trimming cost V 5 bases and J 4 bases, with 18 bases left between them. Germline CDR1 reads SQVTM; CDR2 reads ANQGSEA. The CDR3 region has the DNA TGCAGCGTTTGCGAGGGGAGGAGGGGATACGAGCAGTACTTC. Translating gives CSVCEGRRGYEQYF.

Worth noting for this clone: Other DNA sequences in the sample encode the same CDR3. The chain joins TRBV30 to TRBJ2-1; no firm D call. Trimming removed 0 bases from V and 9 bases from J, with 6 bases in between. The V gene's germline CDR1 is GTSNPN and CDR2 SVGIG (reference sequence). This CDR3 has 11 residues. As DNA, the CDR3 is TGTGCCTGGAGTGTGGGGATTGAGCAGTTCTTC. Translated, it gives CAWSVGIEQFF.

The chain carries TRBV7-8 and TRBJ2-5, with D unclear. This CDR3 has 14 amino acids. Trimming cost V 1 base and J 3 bases, with 9 bases left between them. Germline V gene lookup returns CDR1 SGHVS and CDR2 FQNEAQ. The CDR3 nucleotides are TGTGCCAGCAGCTTAGAAGTCTGGGAAGAGACCCAGTACTTC. This codes for CASSLEVWEETQYF.

The chain employs TRBV7-3 and TRBJ2-7; TRBD2 matches at 7 bases. The CDR3 is made up of 15 amino acids. Germline-derived CDR1 and CDR2 are SGHTA and FQGTGA. V lost 5 bases and J lost 0; bases outside the gene matches: 7. In DNA form, the CDR3 reads TGTGCCAGCAGCCCCACGGGGGGAAGCTCCTACGAGCAGTACTTC. Its protein product is CASSPTGGSSYEQYF.

J is TRBJ2-1 and V is TRBV12-5; 9 bases line up with TRBD2. This CDR3 has 16 residues. V lost 6 bases and J lost 3; bases outside the gene matches: 9. Germline loops: CDR1 LGHNT, CDR2 FRNRAP. For the CDR3, the DNA is TGTGCTAGTGGCCCATTCCCTAGCGGGGACTACAATGAGCAGTTCTTC. Translation: CASGPFPSGDYNEQFF.

This sequence joins TRBV7-2 and TRBJ2-5; D unresolved. V was cut by 5 bases and J by 5 bases, with 18 bases left in between. The germline V gene has CDR1 SGHTA and CDR2 FQGNSA. The CDR3 consists of 15 residues. The CDR3 sequence: CASSRRPRGIETQYF. The CDR3, as DNA: TGTGCCAGCAGCCGTAGACCGCGCGGTATTGAGACCCAGTACTTC.

CDR3 residues: CASSESATGYGYTF. CDR3 sequence (DNA): TGTGCCAGCAGTGAATCTGCGACAGGATATGGCTACACCTTC. This rearrangement joins TRBV25-1 to TRBJ1-2; possibly TRBD1 for D (6 bases). The germline V gene has CDR1 MGHDK and CDR2 SYGVNS. This CDR3 is built from 14 residues. V gave up 1 base and J gave up 5 bases, with 11 bases separating them.

On this clone: The identical CDR3 is also encoded by other nucleotide sequences in the sample. The rearrangement links TRBV27 to TRBJ1-5; D is ambiguous. The CDR3 spans 14 residues. Per germline, CDR1 MNHEY and CDR2 SMNVEV (reference sequence). Trimming removed 2 bases from V and 1 base from J, with 6 bases in between. For the CDR3, the DNA is TGTGCCAGCAGTTTAGCAGGAAGCAATCAGCCCCAGCATTTT. Amino acids: CASSLAGSNQPQHF.

The rearrangement uses TRBV30 and TRBJ2-3, with D perhaps matching TRBD2 (5 bases). Germline V CDR1 and CDR2: GTSNPN, SVGIG (reference sequence). The CDR3 sequence is 13 residues long. Trimming took 1 base from V and 2 from J, leaving 7 bases between them. DNA for the CDR3: TGTGCCTGGAGTGAGACTAACACAGATACGCAGTATTTT. This sequence encodes CAWSETNTDTQYF.

This clone was seen only once. The V call is TRBV15, the J call TRBJ2-5, with D unclear. Germline CDR1 and CDR2: LNHNV and YYDKDF (reference sequence). This CDR3 comprises 13 residues. The ends were cut back, 2 bases at V and 2 bases at J, with 6 bases in the middle. CDR3 region: CATSRFRQETQYF. DNA for the CDR3: TGTGCCACCAGCAGATTCCGACAAGAGACCCAGTACTTC.

The rearrangement joins TRBV5-6 to TRBJ1-1, with unresolved D. CDR1 is SGHDT and CDR2 is YYEEEE in the germline V gene. Deletions cut 0 bases from V and 3 bases from J, with 15 bases between. The CDR3 is made up of 16 amino acids. CDR3 in DNA: TGTGCCAGCAGCTTGGAGTACTGGCGCGGTGACACTGAAGCTTTCTTT. Residues: CASSLEYWRGDTEAFF.

This clone was found many times. The CDR3 DNA sequence: TGCGCCAGCAGCCTTCCAGCGGGGGAGTTTAATGAGCAGTTCTTC. Translation gives CASSLPAGEFNEQFF. The V and J genes are TRBV4-3 and TRBJ2-1, with 8 bases lining up with TRBD2. The CDR3 totals 15 residues. The V and J ends lost 4 bases and 7 bases, in that order; junction bases with no gene match: 9. Germline-derived CDR1 and CDR2 are LGHNA and YSLEER.

In regard to this clone: This likely came from a read error, as a far larger clone is one base away. Other DNA sequences from this sample encode an identical CDR3 as well. CDR3 amino acids: CASSEASGGADTQYF. The CDR3 region has the DNA TGTGCCAGCAGTGAAGCTAGCGGGGGGGCCGATACGCAGTATTTT. V is TRBV27 and J is TRBJ2-3; TRBD2 aligns across 12 bases. CDR1 and CDR2 from the germline V gene are MNHEY and SMNVEV (reference sequence). This CDR3 is built from 15 residues. The V and J ends lost 5 bases and 6 bases, in that order; junction bases with no gene match: 6.

The rearrangement joins TRBV7-9 to TRBJ1-2, with a tentative D call TRBD1 (6 bases). Trimming stripped 3 bases from V and 4 bases from J, with 12 bases between. This CDR3 spans 14 amino acids. CDR1 and CDR2 from the germline V gene are SEHNR and FQNEAQ (reference sequence). Here the CDR3 reads CASSFLTGGYGYTF. In DNA form, the CDR3 reads TGTGCCAGCAGCTTTCTGACAGGTGGCTATGGCTACACCTTC.

This clone showed up just once. J is TRBJ1-1 and V is TRBV18, with D possibly matching TRBD1 (6 bases). CDR1 and CDR2 (germline): KGHSH, LQKENI. The CDR3 covers 12 residues. The V end lost 3 bases, the J end lost 7 bases, and 9 bases lay between the germline ends. The CDR3: CASSPQGNEAFF. CDR3 bases: TGTGCCAGCTCACCTCAGGGGAATGAAGCTTTCTTT. The full variable domain, with the rest looked up from reference TRBV18 and TRBJ1-1, is NAGVMQNPRHLVRRRGQEARLRCSPMKGHSHVYWYRQLPEEGLKFMVYLQKENIIDESGMPKERFSAEFPKEGPSILRIQQVVRGDSAAYFCASSPQGNEAFFGQGTRLTVV.

The chain uses TRBV7-9 and TRBJ2-3; D is unresolved. The CDR3 totals 13 residues. The germline CDR1 and CDR2 sequences are SEHNR and FQNEAQ (reference sequence). V lost 5 bases to trimming and J lost 5 bases, with 11 bases between them. Here the CDR3 reads CASSVEMVDTQYF. Written as DNA, the CDR3 is TGTGCCAGCAGCGTAGAAATGGTAGATACGCAGTATTTT.

V and J are TRBV6-5 and TRBJ2-7; possible D gene TRBD2, 6 bases. Germline V gene lookup returns CDR1 MNHEY and CDR2 SVGAGI. CDR3 length: 13 amino acids. The ends were cut back, 7 bases at V and 4 bases at J, with 14 bases in the middle. The CDR3 region is CASNRLEGYEQYF. The DNA of the CDR3 is TGTGCCAGCAACCGGTTGGAGGGTTACGAGCAGTACTTC.

This sequence joins TRBV30 and TRBJ1-2; D may be TRBD1 (5 bases). V was pared by 4 bases and J by 3 bases, with 9 bases between. Per germline, CDR1 GTSNPN and CDR2 SVGIG (reference sequence). The CDR3 runs 12 residues. The CDR3 DNA reads as TGTGCCTGGACAACAGGATACTATGGCTACACCTTC. Amino acid sequence: CAWTTGYYGYTF.

J is TRBJ2-7 and V is TRBV7-9, with no clear D. The germline V gene has CDR1 SEHNR and CDR2 FQNEAQ (reference sequence). Trimming left V 5 bases short and J 3 bases short, with 8 bases between. This CDR3 is built from 12 residues. CDR3 nucleotide sequence: TGTGCCAGCAGCCCCCACAGCTACGAGCAGTACTTC. The encoded protein is CASSPHSYEQYF.

This sequence joins TRBV6-5 and TRBJ2-2; possible D gene TRBD1, 6 bases. Germline loops: CDR1 MNHEY, CDR2 SVGAGI. Deletions cut 2 bases from V and 3 bases from J, with 10 bases between. CDR3 size: 15 residues. CDR3 nucleotides: TGTGCCAGCAGTTACGTTACAGGGCACACCGGGGAGCTGTTTTTT. This gives the protein CASSYVTGHTGELFF.

This chain connects TRBV4-3 to TRBJ2-1; 10 nucleotides align to TRBD1. Germline lookup yields CDR1 LGHNA and CDR2 YSLEER. The J segment lost 8 bases and the V segment lost 1 base, leaving 20 bases of the junction unmatched. The CDR3 length is 20 residues. The DNA of the CDR3 is TGCGCCAGCAGCCAAGTAGGGACAGGGGTCTTCAAGGCCCTTTTGGATGAGCAGTTCTTC. It specifies CASSQVGTGVFKALLDEQFF.

The chain has TRBV12-5 and TRBJ2-3; 10 bases map to TRBD1. This CDR3 is 16 amino acids long. CDR1 LGHNT and CDR2 FRNRAP come from the germline V gene. With V trimmed by 0 bases and J by 5 bases, 5 bases remained unmatched. The CDR3 here is CASGLVLGQGGDTQYF. The CDR3 coding sequence is TGTGCTAGTGGTTTGGTACTCGGACAGGGGGGAGATACGCAGTATTTT.